The present T cell receptor beta chain was sequenced within a study of blood T cell repertoires in COVID-19 (dated by TCRdb to 2018 to 2020). Concerning the study at large: Samples from collaborators originated in the United States, Italy and Spain and spanned both the acute and convalescent phases of COVID-19. A de-identified subject ID, COVID-19 status, age in years and sex were almost always included in the sample metadata. Where available, HLA class I and class II types were obtained from metadata supplied by the sample provider rather than from assay-based typing. The repertoires were made available in a free public database intended to serve as a resource for research on the immune response to SARS-CoV-2. Samples came from the ongoing ImmuneRACE study (first 160 participants) plus 1,254 subjects from 6 global collaborators. The prospective study material was composed of cDNA or gDNA derived from T cells, B-cell-depleted T cells, or PBMCs. The dataset comprised deeply sampled blood TCRbeta repertoires from subjects exposed to, actively infected with, or recovered from COVID-19.

TCRbeta CDR3 regions were amplified from genomic DNA by means of the immunoSEQ Assay, a bias-controlled multiplex PCR. Processing in the source paper ran as follows. The number of nucleated cells in each sample was estimated by amplification of reference gene primers within the assay. Sequence reads were collapsed and filtered to measure the absolute abundance of every unique TCRbeta CDR3 rearrangement. For each sample, productive Simpson clonality was calculated as the square root of Simpson's diversity index across productive rearrangements. TCRdb limited this immuneACCESS table to in-frame rearrangements with V and J called. A share of clones is missing; checked studies link under half to unresolved V genes, and the rest is unexplained. From that table come the V and J calls and clone size; the DNA was used to work out D and trimming. Present in this sample are under 300,000 clones, around 90% of which were seen just once. Under 6.5% of the sample is held by the ten biggest clonotypes.

A word on this clone: Which antigen it targets is not known. Qualities for individual bases were not recorded, and no much larger clone is one base off.

What the research found in general, with its limitations: The quantity of clinical and demographic metadata differed by source and by participant and was supplied without curation.

Participants in the prospective study were aged roughly 18 to 100 years, lived in about two dozen United States geographic areas, and enrolled through a virtual design. Cohort assignment in the prospective study relied on participant-reported clinical history from a screening survey and a study questionnaire. In the prospective study, whole blood, serum and a nasopharyngeal or oropharyngeal swab were collected from each participant by mobile phlebotomists. Prospective study participants could optionally give additional blood draws and questionnaires over an approximately two-month period. Blood samples from the prospective study were shipped frozen or at room temperature prior to DNA extraction. Taken from the germline V gene, the CDR1 and CDR2 loops are SGHAT and FQNNGV. V lost 4 bases and J lost 6 bases, and the count of bases not matched to a germline gene is 15. The CDR3 numbers 17 residues from cysteine through phenylalanine. The kept DNA is CDR3 alone, 51 bases in frame from the first base.

The sequence was collected from a young woman with acute COVID-19. Recombination connected TRBV11-2 to TRBJ2-1, with TRBD1 identical over 7 junction bases. The sequenced material came from PBMCs or T cells enriched from blood (not recorded which). The CDR3 region has the sequence CASSSDRGQAFLNEQFF. The sequenced DNA is TGTGCCAGCAGCTCCGACCGCGGACAGGCCTTTCTCAATGAGCAGTTCTTC.